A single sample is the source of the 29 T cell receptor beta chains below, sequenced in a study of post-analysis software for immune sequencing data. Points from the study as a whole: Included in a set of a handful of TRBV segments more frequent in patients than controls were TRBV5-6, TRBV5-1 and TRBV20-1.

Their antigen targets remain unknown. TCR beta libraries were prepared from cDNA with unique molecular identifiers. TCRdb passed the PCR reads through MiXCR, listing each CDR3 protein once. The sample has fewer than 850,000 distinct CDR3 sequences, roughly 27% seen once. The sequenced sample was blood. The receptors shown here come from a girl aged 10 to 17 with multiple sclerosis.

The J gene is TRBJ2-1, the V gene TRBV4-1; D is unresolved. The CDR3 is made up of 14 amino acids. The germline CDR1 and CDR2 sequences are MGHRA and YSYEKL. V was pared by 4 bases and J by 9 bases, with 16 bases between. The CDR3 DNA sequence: TGCGCCAGCAGCCTCAGTTCTTCGAACAGTGAGCAGTTCTTC. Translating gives CASSLSSSNSEQFF.

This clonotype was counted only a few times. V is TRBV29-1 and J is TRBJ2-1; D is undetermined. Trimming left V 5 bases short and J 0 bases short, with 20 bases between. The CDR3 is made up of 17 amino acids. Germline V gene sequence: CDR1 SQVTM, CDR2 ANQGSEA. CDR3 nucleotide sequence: TGCAGCGTTTCCGGCGAAAGGGTAACCAGCTCCTACAATGAGCAGTTCTTC. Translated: CSVSGERVTSSYNEQFF.

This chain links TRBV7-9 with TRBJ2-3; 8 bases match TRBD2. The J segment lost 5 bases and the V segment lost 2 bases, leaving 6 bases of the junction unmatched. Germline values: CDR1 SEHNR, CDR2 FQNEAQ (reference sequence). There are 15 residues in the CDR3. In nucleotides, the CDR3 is TGTGCCAGCAGCTTACGGGAGGGCCGGGGAGATACGCAGTATTTT. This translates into CASSLREGRGDTQYF.

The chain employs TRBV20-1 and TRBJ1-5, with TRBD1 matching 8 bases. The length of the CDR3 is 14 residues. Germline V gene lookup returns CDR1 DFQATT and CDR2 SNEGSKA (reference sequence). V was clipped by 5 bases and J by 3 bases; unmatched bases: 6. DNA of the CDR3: TGCAGTGCTGGGCCGACAGGGGACAATCAGCCCCAGCATTTT. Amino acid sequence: CSAGPTGDNQPQHF.

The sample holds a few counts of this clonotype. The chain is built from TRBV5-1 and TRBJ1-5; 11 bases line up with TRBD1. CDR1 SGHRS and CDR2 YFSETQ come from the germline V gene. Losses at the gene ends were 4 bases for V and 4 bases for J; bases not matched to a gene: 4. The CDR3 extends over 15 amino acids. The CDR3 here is CASSAGTGGNQPQHF. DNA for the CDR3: TGCGCCAGCAGCGCGGGGACAGGGGGAAATCAGCCCCAGCATTTT.

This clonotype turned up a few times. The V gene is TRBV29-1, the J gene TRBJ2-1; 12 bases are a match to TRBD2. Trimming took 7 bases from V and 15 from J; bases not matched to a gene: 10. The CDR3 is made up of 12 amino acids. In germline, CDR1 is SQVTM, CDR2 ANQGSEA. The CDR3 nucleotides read TGCAGCGCCGAGACTAGCGGGAGTTTACGGTTCTTC. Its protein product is CSAETSGSLRFF.

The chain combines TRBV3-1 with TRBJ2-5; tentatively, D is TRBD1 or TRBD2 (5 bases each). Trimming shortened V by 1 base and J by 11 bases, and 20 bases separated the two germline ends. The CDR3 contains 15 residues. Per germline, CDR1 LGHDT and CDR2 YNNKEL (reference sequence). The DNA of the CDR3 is TGTGCCAGCAGCCAAGCCCTACGACTACTACAGGAGCAGTACTTC. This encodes CASSQALRLLQEQYF.

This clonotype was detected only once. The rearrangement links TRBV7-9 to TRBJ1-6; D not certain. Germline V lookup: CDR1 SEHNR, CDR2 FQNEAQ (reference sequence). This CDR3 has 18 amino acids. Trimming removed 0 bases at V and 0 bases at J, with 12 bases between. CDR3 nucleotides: TGTGCCAGCAGCTTAGCTCGGGCACAGAGCTCCTATAATTCACCCCTCCACTTT. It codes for CASSLARAQSSYNSPLHF. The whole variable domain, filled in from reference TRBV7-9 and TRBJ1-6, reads DTGVSQNPRHKITKRGQNVTFRCDPISEHNRLYWYRQTLGQGPEFLTYFQNEAQLEKSRLLSDRFSAERPKGSFSTLEIQRTEQGDSAMYLCASSLARAQSSYNSPLHFGNGTRLTVT.

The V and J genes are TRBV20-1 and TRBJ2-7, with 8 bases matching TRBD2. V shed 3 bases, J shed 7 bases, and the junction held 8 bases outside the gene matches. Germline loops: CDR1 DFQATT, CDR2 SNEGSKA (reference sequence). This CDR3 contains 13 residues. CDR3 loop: CSARPSGSGEQYF. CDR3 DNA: TGCAGTGCTAGGCCCAGCGGGAGTGGTGAGCAGTACTTC.

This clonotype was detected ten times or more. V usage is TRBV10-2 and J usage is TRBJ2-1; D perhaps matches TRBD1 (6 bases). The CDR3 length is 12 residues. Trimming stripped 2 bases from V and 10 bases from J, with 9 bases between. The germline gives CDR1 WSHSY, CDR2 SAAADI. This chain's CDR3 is CASSERGMEQFF. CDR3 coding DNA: TGCGCCAGCAGTGAGAGGGGGATGGAGCAGTTCTTC.

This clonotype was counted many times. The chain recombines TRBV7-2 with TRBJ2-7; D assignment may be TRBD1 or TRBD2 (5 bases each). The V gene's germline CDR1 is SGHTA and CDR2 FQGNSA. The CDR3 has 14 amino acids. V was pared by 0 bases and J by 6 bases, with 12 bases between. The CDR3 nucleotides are TGTGCCAGCAGCTTAGCCGGGACCCTCTCCGAGCAGTACTTC. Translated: CASSLAGTLSEQYF.

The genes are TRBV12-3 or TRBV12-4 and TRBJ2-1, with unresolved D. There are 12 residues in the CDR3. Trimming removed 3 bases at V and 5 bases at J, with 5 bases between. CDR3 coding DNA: TGTGCCAGCAGTTTTTTAAACAATGAGCAGTTCTTC. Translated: CASSFLNNEQFF.

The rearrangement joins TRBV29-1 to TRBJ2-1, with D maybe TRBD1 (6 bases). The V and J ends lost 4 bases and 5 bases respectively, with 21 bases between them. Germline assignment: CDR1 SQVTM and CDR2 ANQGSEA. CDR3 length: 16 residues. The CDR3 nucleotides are TGCAGCGTTGCTGGAAACCGAGGGCCAGGGGACAATGAGCAGTTCTTC. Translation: CSVAGNRGPGDNEQFF.

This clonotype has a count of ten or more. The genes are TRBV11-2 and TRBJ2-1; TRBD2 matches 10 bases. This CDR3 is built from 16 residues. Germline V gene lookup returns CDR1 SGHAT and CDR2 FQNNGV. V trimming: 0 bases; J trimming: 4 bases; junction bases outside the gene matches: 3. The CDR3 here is CASSLDLLAGYNEQFF. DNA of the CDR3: TGTGCCAGCAGCTTAGATCTACTAGCGGGGTACAATGAGCAGTTCTTC.

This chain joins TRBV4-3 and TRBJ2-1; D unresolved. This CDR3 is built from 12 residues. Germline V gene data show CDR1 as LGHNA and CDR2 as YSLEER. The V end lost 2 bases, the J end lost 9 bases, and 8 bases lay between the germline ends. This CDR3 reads CASSQFGGEQFF. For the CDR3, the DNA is TGCGCCAGCAGCCAATTCGGCGGTGAGCAGTTCTTC.

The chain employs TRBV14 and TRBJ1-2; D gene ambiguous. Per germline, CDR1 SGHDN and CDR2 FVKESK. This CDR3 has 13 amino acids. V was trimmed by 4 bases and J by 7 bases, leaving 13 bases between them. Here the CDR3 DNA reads TGTGCCAGCAGCCCCCCCCCGGGGAGTGGCTACACCTTC. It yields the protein CASSPPPGSGYTF. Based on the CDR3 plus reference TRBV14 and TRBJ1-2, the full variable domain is EAGVTQFPSHSVIEKGQTVTLRCDPISGHDNLYWYRRVMGKEIKFLLHFVKESKQDESGMPNNRFLAERTGGTYSTLKVQPAELEDSGVYFCASSPPPGSGYTFGSGTRLTVV.

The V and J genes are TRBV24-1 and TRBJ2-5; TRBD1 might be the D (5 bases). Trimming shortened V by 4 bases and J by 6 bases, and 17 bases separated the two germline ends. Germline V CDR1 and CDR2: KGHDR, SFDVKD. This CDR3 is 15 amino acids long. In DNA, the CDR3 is TGTGCCACCAGTGACAGCCGGGTTGCAGGGAAGACCCAGTACTTC. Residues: CATSDSRVAGKTQYF.

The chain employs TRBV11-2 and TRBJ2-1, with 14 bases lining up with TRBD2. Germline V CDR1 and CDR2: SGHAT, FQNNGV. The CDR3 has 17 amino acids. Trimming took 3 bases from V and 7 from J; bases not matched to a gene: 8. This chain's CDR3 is CASSFKGLAGVLNEQFF. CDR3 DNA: TGTGCCAGCAGCTTCAAGGGACTAGCGGGAGTCTTGAATGAGCAGTTCTTC. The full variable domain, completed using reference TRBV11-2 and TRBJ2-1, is EAGVAQSPRYKIIEKRQSVAFWCNPISGHATLYWYQQILGQGPKLLIQFQNNGVVDDSQLPKDRFSAERLKGVDSTLKIQPAKLEDSAVYLCASSFKGLAGVLNEQFFGPGTRLTVL.

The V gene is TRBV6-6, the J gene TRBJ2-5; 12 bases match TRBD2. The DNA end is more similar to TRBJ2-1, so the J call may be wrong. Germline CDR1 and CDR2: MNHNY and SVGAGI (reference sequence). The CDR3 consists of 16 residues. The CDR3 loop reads CASSLGLAGPQETQFF. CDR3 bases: TGTGCCAGCAGCCTTGGACTAGCGGGACCCCAAGAGACCCAGTTCTTC.

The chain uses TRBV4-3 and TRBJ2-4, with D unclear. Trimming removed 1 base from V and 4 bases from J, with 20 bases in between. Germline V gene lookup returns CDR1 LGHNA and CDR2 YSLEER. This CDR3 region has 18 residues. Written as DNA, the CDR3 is TGCGCCAGCAGCCAAGCAGTGGTTGGTGCGACCGCGAAAAACATTCAGTACTTC. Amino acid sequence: CASSQAVVGATAKNIQYF.

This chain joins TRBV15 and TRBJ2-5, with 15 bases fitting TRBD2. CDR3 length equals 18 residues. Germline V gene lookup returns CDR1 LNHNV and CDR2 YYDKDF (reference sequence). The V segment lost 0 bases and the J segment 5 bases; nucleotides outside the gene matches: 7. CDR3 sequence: CATSRDYGTSGGWETQYF. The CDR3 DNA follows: TGTGCCACCAGCAGAGATTATGGGACTAGCGGGGGGTGGGAGACCCAGTACTTC.

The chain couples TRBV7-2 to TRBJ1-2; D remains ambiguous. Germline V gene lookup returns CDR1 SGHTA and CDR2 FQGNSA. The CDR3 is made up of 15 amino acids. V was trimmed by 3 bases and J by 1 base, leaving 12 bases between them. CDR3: CASSFSRWSNYGYTF. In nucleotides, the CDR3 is TGTGCCAGCAGCTTCTCCCGTTGGAGTAACTATGGCTACACCTTC. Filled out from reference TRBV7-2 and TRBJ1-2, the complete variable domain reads GAGVSQSPSNKVTEKGKDVELRCDPISGHTALYWYRQSLGQGLEFLIYFQGNSAPDKSGLPSDRFSAERTGGSVSTLTIQRTQQEDSAVYLCASSFSRWSNYGYTFGSGTRLTVV.

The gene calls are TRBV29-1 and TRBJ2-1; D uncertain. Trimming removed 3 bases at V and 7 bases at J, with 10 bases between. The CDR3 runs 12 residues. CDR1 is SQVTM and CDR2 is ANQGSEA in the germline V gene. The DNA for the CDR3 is TGCAGCGTTGATGTCCGACGGAATGAGCAGTTCTTC. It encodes CSVDVRRNEQFF.

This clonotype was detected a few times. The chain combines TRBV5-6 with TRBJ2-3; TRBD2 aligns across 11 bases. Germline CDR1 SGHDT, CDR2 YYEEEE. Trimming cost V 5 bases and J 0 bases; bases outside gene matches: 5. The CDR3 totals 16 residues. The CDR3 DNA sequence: TGTGCCAGCAGTGGACTAGCGGGTACTAGCACAGATACGCAGTATTTT. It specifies CASSGLAGTSTDTQYF.

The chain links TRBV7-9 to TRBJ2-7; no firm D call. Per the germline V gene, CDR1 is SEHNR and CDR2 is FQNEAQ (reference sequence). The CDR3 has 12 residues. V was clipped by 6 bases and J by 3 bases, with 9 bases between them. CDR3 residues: CASRDEVYEQYF. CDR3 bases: TGTGCCAGCAGGGATGAAGTCTACGAGCAGTACTTC.

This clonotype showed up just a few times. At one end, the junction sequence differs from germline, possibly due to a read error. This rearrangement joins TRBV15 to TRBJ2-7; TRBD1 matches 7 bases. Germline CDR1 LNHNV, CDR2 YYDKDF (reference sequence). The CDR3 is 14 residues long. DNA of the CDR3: TGTGCCACCAGCGGAGACAGGGTGCCCTACGAGCAGTACTTC. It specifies CATSGDRVPYEQYF.

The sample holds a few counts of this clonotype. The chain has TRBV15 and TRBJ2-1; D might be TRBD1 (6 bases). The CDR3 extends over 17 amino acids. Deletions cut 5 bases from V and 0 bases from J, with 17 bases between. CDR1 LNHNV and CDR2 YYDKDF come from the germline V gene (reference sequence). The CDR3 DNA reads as TGTGCCACCAGCGGCCGGGACATCCTTAGCTCCTACAATGAGCAGTTCTTC. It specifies CATSGRDILSSYNEQFF.

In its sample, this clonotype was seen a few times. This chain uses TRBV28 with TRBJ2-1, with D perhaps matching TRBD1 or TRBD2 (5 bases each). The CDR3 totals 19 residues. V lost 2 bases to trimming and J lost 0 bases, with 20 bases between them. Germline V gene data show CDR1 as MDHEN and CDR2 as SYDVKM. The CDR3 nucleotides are TGTGCCAGCAGTTTACTCGCGCTCCGGGCAGGGAGCTCCTACAATGAGCAGTTCTTC. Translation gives CASSLLALRAGSSYNEQFF. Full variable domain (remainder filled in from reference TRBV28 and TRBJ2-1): DVKVTQSSRYLVKRTGEKVFLECVQDMDHENMFWYRQDPGLGLRLIYFSYDVKMKEKGDIPEGYSVSREKKERFSLILESASTNQTSMYLCASSLLALRAGSSYNEQFFGPGTRLTVL.

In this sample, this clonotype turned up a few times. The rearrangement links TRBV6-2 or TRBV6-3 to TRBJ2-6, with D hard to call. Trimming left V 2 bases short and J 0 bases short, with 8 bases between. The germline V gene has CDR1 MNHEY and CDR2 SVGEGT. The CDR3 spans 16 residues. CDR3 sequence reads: CASSYRAHSGANVLTF. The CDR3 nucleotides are TGTGCCAGCAGTTACAGAGCACACTCTGGGGCCAACGTCCTGACTTTC.